This TCR beta chain derives from a study of cytomegalovirus exposure and HLA in healthy donors. Trimming took off 6 bases at V and 3 bases at J, with 23 bases between the two ends. From germline, CDR1 is GTSNPN and CDR2 SVGIG (reference sequence). The CDR3 runs to 16 residues. The data were produced by immunoSEQ multiplex PCR, yet TCRdb's version contains in-frame clones alone and is incomplete. The sample yields fewer than 200,000 clones, approximately 87% seen once. For this clone: Its target is unknown.

Study-level findings and limits: Most sequenced TCRs were rare (though some public TCRs occurred in many donors).

The sequencing input was PBMCs. This TCR was recovered from a woman aged 25 to 45 in good health and CMV-seronegative. J is TRBJ1-2 and V is TRBV30, with D unclear. The CDR3: CACDAWIRNVDYGYTF. In nucleotides, the CDR3 is TGTGCCTGTGACGCATGGATTCGGAACGTCGACTATGGCTACACCTTC.